This passage covers 8 T cell receptor beta chains from one sample sequenced in a study of T-cell memory formation after mild COVID-19. TCRdb re-derived calls from the 5' RACE reads in MiXCR, one entry per CDR3 protein. The repertoire holds some 440,000 distinct CDR3 sequences, with roughly 25% as singletons. Sequences were obtained from PBMCs or a T cell subset sorted from them (not recorded which). These receptors came from an adult woman who had mild COVID-19 (a few samples of this study predate the infection). Cell type and time point are not known.

This clonotype was counted between two and nine times. The chain is built from TRBV20-1 and TRBJ1-2; D is possibly TRBD1 (5 bases). Germline V CDR1 and CDR2: DFQATT, SNEGSKA (reference sequence). The V gene lost 1 base and the J gene lost 5 bases, with 17 bases spanning the gap. The CDR3 spans 15 residues. CDR3 sequence (DNA): TGCAGTGCTAGAGGGGTCGGATGGGGACCTTATGGCTACACCTTC. The encoded protein is CSARGVGWGPYGYTF.

This clonotype was counted a few times. The chain has TRBV6-5 and TRBJ2-3; D unresolved. The CDR3 sequence is 16 residues long. The V gene lost 2 bases and the J gene lost 1 base, with 13 bases spanning the gap. Germline CDR1 is MNHEY and CDR2 is SVGAGI. CDR3 DNA: TGTGCCAGCAGTTACAGTATCCCGGGTGGCACAGATACGCAGTATTTT. It translates to CASSYSIPGGTDTQYF.

This clonotype occurred a few times. V is TRBV5-1 and J is TRBJ2-3; D unresolved. The germline V gene encodes CDR1 SGHRS and CDR2 YFSETQ. This CDR3 contains 15 residues. V lost 2 bases, J lost 0 bases, and 10 bases lay in between. For the CDR3, the DNA is TGCGCCAGCAGCTTTGATCAAAAAAGCACAGATACGCAGTATTTT. Its protein product is CASSFDQKSTDTQYF.

This clonotype was seen more than once but under ten times. The V call is TRBV7-2, the J call TRBJ2-1; 7 bases agree with TRBD1. The CDR3 has 15 residues. Trimming cost V 4 bases and J 6 bases; bases outside gene matches: 9. Germline V gives CDR1 SGHTA, CDR2 FQGNSA. The CDR3 DNA sequence: TGTGCCAGCAGCTCCCCGAAGACAGGGCGCAATGAGCAGTTCTTC. Amino acid sequence: CASSSPKTGRNEQFF.

This clonotype has only a few counts. The V call is TRBV5-6, the J call TRBJ2-3, with D unclear. V lost 5 bases and J lost 0, with 10 bases in between. The CDR3 consists of 14 residues. The germline CDR1 and CDR2 sequences are SGHDT and YYEEEE. Here the CDR3 reads CASSPVRSTDTQYF. Written as DNA, the CDR3 is TGTGCCAGCAGTCCAGTTAGGAGCACAGATACGCAGTATTTT.

The gene calls are TRBV27 and TRBJ2-1; 10 positions agree with TRBD2. The germline CDR1 and CDR2 sequences are MNHEY and SMNVEV (reference sequence). The V segment lost 6 bases and the J segment 0 bases; nucleotides outside the gene matches: 2. The CDR3 runs to 15 residues. The CDR3 is CASRKREGSYNEQFF. In DNA form, the CDR3 reads TGTGCCAGCAGGAAGCGGGAGGGCTCCTACAATGAGCAGTTCTTC.

This clonotype was counted only a few times. The J gene is TRBJ1-2, the V gene TRBV3-1; D is possibly TRBD1 (5 bases). Germline V gives CDR1 LGHDT, CDR2 YNNKEL (reference sequence). Trimming took 3 bases from V and 5 from J, leaving 10 bases between them. CDR3 length: 13 amino acids. This CDR3 is CASSQGTVYGYTF. CDR3 in DNA: TGTGCCAGCAGCCAGGGGACGGTATATGGCTACACCTTC.

This clonotype was counted a single time. The V call is TRBV12-3 or TRBV12-4, the J call TRBJ2-5; 11 bases agree with TRBD2. This CDR3 has 15 amino acids. V shed 6 bases, J shed 2 bases, and the junction held 5 bases outside the gene matches. The CDR3 nucleotides are TGTGCCAGCAGCTATAGCGGGGGGGTACAAGAGACCCAGTACTTC. This encodes CASSYSGGVQETQYF.